This T cell receptor (beta chain) is drawn from a study of T cell repertoires in cytomegalovirus infection. Study-level background: Signatures in public TCR beta sequences pointed to both CMV infection and matching HLA type. Study outcomes and limitations: Cumulative frequency (of public TCR beta family members) identified carriers of CMV plus the relevant HLA. Dominant in the ex vivo response were TCR beta clonotypes restricted by HLA-C and specific for CMV.

Via MiXCR, TCRdb re-called the reads, giving one row per CDR3 protein. The table records 290,000 or so distinct CDR3 sequences, roughly 26% of them present only once. The CDR3 spans 15 residues. The V gene's germline CDR1 is DFQATT and CDR2 SNEGSKA (reference sequence). Trimming left V 2 bases short and J 0 bases short, with 11 bases between. Concerning this clonotype: Its antigen is unknown.

Source material: PBMCs. This receptor was taken from a human donor in good health (CMV status not recorded). Some clones in this sample may be carry-over from other donors' samples. The rearrangement uses TRBV20-1 and TRBJ1-5; perhaps TRBD1 as D (6 bases). The CDR3: CSARSGADSNQPQHF. CDR3 bases: TGCAGTGCTAGATCAGGGGCCGATAGCAATCAGCCCCAGCATTTT.